What follows are 21 T cell receptor beta chains derived from one specimen sequenced in a study of blood T cell repertoires in COVID-19. Here immunoSEQ multiplex PCR was the method, and the copy in TCRdb shows in-frame clones only, minus some. The table lists some 200,000 clones, approximately 87% of them singletons. Sequenced material: PBMCs or T cells enriched from blood (not recorded which). All receptors come from a woman between 50 and 59 years old in a cohort exposed to, infected with or recovered from COVID-19 (not recorded which).

The chain carries TRBV7-2 and TRBJ2-3; 7 positions agree with TRBD1. This CDR3 comprises 13 residues. V shed 6 bases and J 6 bases; nucleotides not matched to a gene: 6. Germline-derived CDR1 and CDR2 are SGHTA and FQGNSA. CDR3 nucleotides: TGTGCCAGCAGTTATAGGGGGCTGGATACGCAGTATTTT. This codes for CASSYRGLDTQYF.

The chain is built from TRBV5-1 and TRBJ1-4; no definite D call. Germline lookup yields CDR1 SGHRS and CDR2 YFSETQ. V dropped 1 base and J dropped 0 bases, with 13 bases sitting between them. The CDR3 sequence is 17 residues long. The CDR3 coding sequence is TGCGCCAGCAGCTTGATTTTTTGGCGGGCAACTAATGAAAAACTGTTTTTT. It codes for CASSLIFWRATNEKLFF.

V gene TRBV7-2 combines with J gene TRBJ2-2; 9 bases align to TRBD2. Germline V CDR1 and CDR2: SGHTA, FQGNSA. V was pared by 0 bases and J by 4 bases, with 6 bases of the junction left unmatched. The CDR3 runs 17 residues. The CDR3 spells CASSLASSGGFTGELFF. The DNA of the CDR3 is TGTGCCAGCAGCTTAGCATCGAGCGGGGGGTTCACCGGGGAGCTGTTTTTT.

V is TRBV5-8 and J is TRBJ1-3; D unclear. The V end lost 0 bases, the J end lost 4 bases, and 8 bases lay between the germline ends. From germline, CDR1 is SGHTS and CDR2 YDEGEE. This CDR3 region has 14 residues. The chain's CDR3 is CASSLGLRGNTIYF. CDR3 sequence (DNA): TGTGCCAGCAGCTTGGGACTTCGGGGAAACACCATATATTTT.

The chain is built from TRBV28 and TRBJ2-5; 8 positions match TRBD2. CDR1 and CDR2 from the germline V gene are MDHEN and SYDVKM. The CDR3 extends over 16 amino acids. The V segment lost 3 bases and the J segment 4 bases; nucleotides outside the gene matches: 10. The CDR3 protein is CASSFQGALAGETQYF. The CDR3 DNA follows: TGTGCCAGCAGTTTTCAAGGGGCCCTAGCGGGAGAGACCCAGTACTTC.

V usage is TRBV28 and J usage is TRBJ1-5; TRBD1 matches 9 bases. CDR1 is MDHEN and CDR2 is SYDVKM in the germline V gene. The CDR3 has 15 amino acids. The V and J ends lost 6 bases and 6 bases, in that order; junction bases with no gene match: 9. The CDR3 coding sequence is TGTGCCAGCAGAAGGGGGACAGGGCCTAGTCAGCCCCAGCATTTT. It yields the protein CASRRGTGPSQPQHF. The full variable domain, its missing parts supplied by reference TRBV28 and TRBJ1-5, is DVKVTQSSRYLVKRTGEKVFLECVQDMDHENMFWYRQDPGLGLRLIYFSYDVKMKEKGDIPEGYSVSREKKERFSLILESASTNQTSMYLCASRRGTGPSQPQHFGDGTRLSIL.

In this sample, this clone turned up a few times. This chain joins TRBV10-2 and TRBJ1-6; 8 nucleotides agree with TRBD1. Germline V gives CDR1 WSHSY, CDR2 SAAADI. The J segment lost 7 bases and the V segment lost 3 bases, leaving 8 bases of the junction unmatched. This CDR3 is 16 amino acids long. The CDR3 is CASSETGQGGNSPLHF. In nucleotides, the CDR3 is TGCGCCAGCAGTGAAACCGGACAGGGAGGGAATTCACCCCTCCACTTT.

The J gene is TRBJ2-2, the V gene TRBV9; 7 bases fit TRBD2. The CDR3 spans 17 residues. Germline loops: CDR1 SGDLS, CDR2 YYNGEE. Trimming took 4 bases from V and 6 from J; bases not matched to a gene: 15. CDR3 sequence reads: CASSLSSGLEIAGELFF. The CDR3 DNA reads TGTGCCAGCAGCCTTAGCTCTGGACTAGAAATTGCCGGGGAGCTGTTTTTT.

The rearrangement links TRBV30 to TRBJ1-5; D unclear. The CDR3 sequence is 15 residues long. V was trimmed by 0 bases and J by 4 bases, leaving 13 bases between them. The germline CDR1 and CDR2 sequences are GTSNPN and SVGIG (reference sequence). For the CDR3, the DNA is TGTGCCTGGAGTGTTCCATACGCTAGGAATCAGCCCCAGCATTTT. This translates into CAWSVPYARNQPQHF.

This clone came up once. The chain uses TRBV6-5 and TRBJ1-1, with a tentative D call TRBD1 (5 bases). The CDR3 has 13 residues. Germline-derived CDR1 and CDR2 are MNHEY and SVGAGI. V was trimmed by 2 bases and J by 3 bases, leaving 7 bases between them. Here the CDR3 reads CASSYRGDTEAFF. CDR3 DNA: TGTGCCAGCAGTTACCGGGGGGACACTGAAGCTTTCTTT.

This clone was picked up one time. V and J are TRBV5-1 and TRBJ2-5; 11 nucleotides agree with TRBD1. The CDR3 contains 15 residues. The trim removed 2 bases at V and 5 bases at J, leaving 5 bases unmatched. Germline lookup yields CDR1 SGHRS and CDR2 YFSETQ. CDR3 region: CASSFGQGALETQYF. The CDR3 nucleotides are TGCGCCAGCAGCTTCGGACAGGGGGCTTTGGAGACCCAGTACTTC.

V usage is TRBV6-5 and J usage is TRBJ2-7; 11 bases map to TRBD2. The J segment lost 3 bases and the V segment lost 8 bases, leaving 9 bases of the junction unmatched. The CDR3 loop spans 15 amino acids. Looked up from germline, CDR1 is MNHEY and CDR2 is SVGAGI. Here the CDR3 reads CASSFSGLADYEQYF. CDR3 DNA sequence: TGTGCCAGCTCCTTCTCGGGACTAGCGGACTACGAGCAGTACTTC.

The chain links TRBV5-4 to TRBJ1-3, with a weak D call TRBD1 (5 bases). Trimming pared 2 bases from V and 0 bases from J, leaving 6 bases between. The CDR3 loop spans 14 amino acids. Germline values: CDR1 SGHNT, CDR2 YYREEE (reference sequence). The CDR3: CASSLDSSGNTIYF. Here the CDR3 DNA reads TGTGCCAGCAGCTTAGACAGCTCTGGAAACACCATATATTTT.

The chain uses TRBV3-1 (or the pseudogene TRBV3-2) and TRBJ1-4; TRBD1 is a possible D gene (5 bases). Germline lookup yields CDR1 LGHDT and CDR2 YNNKEL (reference sequence). Trimming cost V 3 bases and J 6 bases, with 11 bases left between them. The CDR3 loop spans 14 amino acids. CDR3 nucleotides: TGTGCCAGCAGCCATAGACAGAACCATGAAAAACTGTTTTTT. Encoded protein: CASSHRQNHEKLFF.

The CDR3 DNA follows: TGCGCCAGCAGCCAAGACGGGGTCCGAAACACTGAAGCTTTCTTT. Its translation: CASSQDGVRNTEAFF. The chain employs TRBV4-3 and TRBJ1-1, with D unclear. V was clipped by 0 bases and J by 2 bases, with 10 bases between them. Per the germline V gene, CDR1 is LGHNA and CDR2 is YSLEER. This CDR3 spans 15 amino acids.

V usage is TRBV5-8 and J usage is TRBJ1-4; D is undetermined. The CDR3 is 15 amino acids. Germline loops: CDR1 SGHTS, CDR2 YDEGEE. V was shortened by 0 bases and J by 0 bases, with 6 bases between the two germline ends. The CDR3 bases are TGTGCCAGCAGCTTGGGTTCTGCAACTAATGAAAAACTGTTTTTT. Encoded protein: CASSLGSATNEKLFF.

The genes are TRBV11-3 and TRBJ2-2; tentative D call: TRBD1 (6 bases). Trimming removed 5 bases at V and 6 bases at J, with 16 bases between. The CDR3 runs 15 residues. In germline, CDR1 is SGHNT, CDR2 YENEEA. This CDR3 reads CASSPRGLVPGELFF. In DNA form, the CDR3 reads TGTGCCAGCAGCCCCAGGGGTCTAGTTCCCGGGGAGCTGTTTTTT.

The chain combines TRBV28 with TRBJ2-7, with 7 bases identical to TRBD1. V lost 4 bases to trimming and J lost 5 bases; unmatched junction nucleotides: 8. Germline V CDR1 and CDR2: MDHEN, SYDVKM. This CDR3 is 14 amino acids long. CDR3 in amino acids: CASSSDRRPDEQYF. DNA of the CDR3: TGTGCCAGCAGTTCGGACAGGCGCCCTGACGAGCAGTACTTC.

This clone occurred a few times. The rearrangement links TRBV7-6 to TRBJ1-5, with a tentative D call TRBD1 (5 bases). Germline CDR1 and CDR2: SGHVS and FNYEAQ. The CDR3 covers 15 residues. Trimming pared 3 bases from V and 2 bases from J, leaving 11 bases between. The CDR3 loop is CASSLGPERNQPQHF. CDR3 bases: TGTGCCAGCAGCTTGGGGCCAGAACGCAATCAGCCCCAGCATTTT.

The chain joins TRBV18 to TRBJ1-2; 8 bases map to TRBD1. V shed 1 base and J 4 bases; nucleotides not matched to a gene: 5. This CDR3 comprises 15 residues. CDR1 and CDR2 (germline): KGHSH, LQKENI. In DNA, the CDR3 is TGTGCCAGCTCACCACTCGCAGGGGGCAGCTATGGCTACACCTTC. Translating gives CASSPLAGGSYGYTF.

The rearrangement uses TRBV4-3 and TRBJ2-6, with D perhaps TRBD1 (5 bases). This CDR3 region has 17 residues. Germline V CDR1 and CDR2: LGHNA, YSLEER. Trimming stripped 1 base from V and 0 bases from J, with 10 bases between. CDR3 protein: CASSQGGPSSGANVLTF. CDR3 DNA: TGCGCCAGCAGCCAAGGGGGCCCGAGCTCTGGGGCCAACGTCCTGACTTTC.